The 20 T cell receptor beta chains listed next were all sequenced from one sample in a study of cytomegalovirus exposure and HLA in healthy donors. It was with 60 Vbeta and 13 Jbeta primers that the PCR ran. This table comes from immunoSEQ multiplex PCR, and its TCRdb copy is limited to in-frame clones, with some not included. This table holds roughly 74,000 clones, roughly 79% found once. The sequenced sample consisted of PBMCs. The receptors shown here come from a man aged 40-49 years in good health and CMV-seronegative.

The CDR3 bases are TGTGCCAGCAGCTTAGGGGGTACTAGCGGTTACGAGCAGTACTTC. Translated, it gives CASSLGGTSGYEQYF. This chain uses TRBV7-3 with TRBJ2-7, with 8 bases matching TRBD2. This CDR3 has 15 residues. Germline CDR1 is SGHTA and CDR2 is FQGTGA. V dropped 2 bases and J dropped 4; count of bases not matched to a gene: 7. Together with reference TRBV7-3 and TRBJ2-7, the CDR3 gives the full variable domain: GAGVSQTPSNKVTEKGKYVELRCDPISGHTALYWYRQSLGQGPEFLIYFQGTGAADDSGLPNDRFFAVRPEGSVSTLKIQRTERGDSAVYLCASSLGGTSGYEQYFGPGTRLTVT.

The rearrangement links TRBV14 to TRBJ1-2, with D perhaps TRBD1 (6 bases). The CDR3 totals 15 residues. In germline, CDR1 is SGHDN, CDR2 FVKESK. The V end lost 2 bases, the J end lost 8 bases, and 18 bases lay between the germline ends. CDR3 protein: CASSQSRGVSTGYTF. CDR3 DNA: TGTGCCAGCAGCCAATCCAGGGGCGTATCGACGGGCTACACCTTC.

The rearrangement joins TRBV5-5 to TRBJ2-1; 10 bases match TRBD2. V gave up 2 bases and J gave up 4 bases; unmatched junction bases: 3. Germline values: CDR1 SGHKS, CDR2 YYEKEE (reference sequence). The CDR3 is 15 amino acids. The CDR3 DNA sequence: TGTGCCAGCAGCTTAGCGGGAGGGGCTTACAATGAGCAGTTCTTC. Translating it yields CASSLAGGAYNEQFF.

This clone is a singleton in its sample. The rearrangement uses TRBV18 and TRBJ1-4; 10 bases align to TRBD1. The V segment lost 5 bases and the J segment 13 bases; nucleotides outside the gene matches: 7. Germline CDR1 reads KGHSH; CDR2 reads LQKENI. The CDR3 contains 13 residues. CDR3 sequence reads: CASSLKDRGLLFF. The CDR3 nucleotides read TGTGCCAGCTCATTAAAGGACAGGGGGTTACTGTTTTTT.

This chain connects TRBV27 to TRBJ2-2; TRBD1 agrees at 7 bases. V was clipped by 6 bases and J by 7 bases; unmatched bases: 5. The CDR3 consists of 13 residues. Per germline, CDR1 MNHEY and CDR2 SMNVEV (reference sequence). The CDR3 loop reads CASRSQGVGELFF. CDR3 DNA sequence: TGTGCCAGCAGATCTCAGGGGGTCGGGGAGCTGTTTTTT.

This chain joins TRBV5-8 and TRBJ1-1, with 7 bases aligning to TRBD1. The CDR3 extends over 15 amino acids. Trimming cost V 5 bases and J 1 base; bases outside gene matches: 8. Per germline, CDR1 SGHTS and CDR2 YDEGEE. The CDR3 region is CASRPTGTENTEAFF. CDR3 coding DNA: TGTGCCAGCAGGCCGACCGGGACAGAGAACACTGAAGCTTTCTTT.

The chain recombines TRBV4-1 with TRBJ2-1; 9 bases line up with TRBD1. Per the germline V gene, CDR1 is MGHRA and CDR2 is YSYEKL. The length of the CDR3 is 16 residues. The V segment lost 0 bases and the J segment 7 bases; nucleotides outside the gene matches: 7. The CDR3: CASSQEPGQGPNEQFF. The CDR3 DNA follows: TGCGCCAGCAGCCAAGAGCCGGGACAGGGTCCGAATGAGCAGTTCTTC.

This clone turned up a few times. This chain connects TRBV6-4 to TRBJ2-2; no clear D. V shed 5 bases and J shed 0 bases, with 7 bases lying between them. Germline lookup yields CDR1 MRHNA and CDR2 SNTAGT. The CDR3 extends over 14 amino acids. CDR3 nucleotides: TGTGCCAGCAGTTTCTCCTCGAACACCGGGGAGCTGTTTTTT. Translating gives CASSFSSNTGELFF.

The chain employs TRBV6-5 and TRBJ1-2, with a tentative D call TRBD1 (5 bases). The CDR3 totals 15 residues. The V gene lost 7 bases and the J gene lost 7 bases, with 22 bases spanning the gap. Germline V lookup: CDR1 MNHEY, CDR2 SVGAGI. CDR3 amino acids: CASTHRWGREGGYTF. Written as DNA, the CDR3 is TGTGCCAGCACCCACCGTTGGGGCAGGGAAGGTGGCTACACCTTC.

The CDR3 loop is CASSAFGAGGRETQYF. In nucleotides, the CDR3 is TGTGCCAGCAGTGCTTTCGGTGCAGGGGGCCGCGAGACCCAGTACTTC. J is TRBJ2-5 and V is TRBV28; 8 bases map to TRBD1. Germline CDR1 reads MDHEN; CDR2 reads SYDVKM. Trimming at V came to 5 bases and at J to 5 bases, leaving 13 bases not matched to a gene. The CDR3 covers 16 residues.

The chain has TRBV28 and TRBJ2-3; D is possibly TRBD1 (6 bases). Germline CDR1 and CDR2: MDHEN and SYDVKM. The CDR3 sequence is 14 residues long. Between the trimmed V and J ends, which lost 4 bases and 4 bases, there was a span of 12 bases. CDR3 nucleotide sequence: TGTGCCAGCAGTTCTCGCAGGGGTGCAGATACGCAGTATTTT. Translating gives CASSSRRGADTQYF. Full variable domain (missing parts from reference TRBV28 and TRBJ2-3): DVKVTQSSRYLVKRTGEKVFLECVQDMDHENMFWYRQDPGLGLRLIYFSYDVKMKEKGDIPEGYSVSREKKERFSLILESASTNQTSMYLCASSSRRGADTQYFGPGTRLTVL.

This chain links TRBV28 with TRBJ2-7; 8 nucleotides align to TRBD1. V lost 1 base and J lost 3; bases outside the gene matches: 14. Germline lookup yields CDR1 MDHEN and CDR2 SYDVKM. The CDR3 has 18 amino acids. CDR3 in DNA: TGTGCCAGCAGTTTATACCTGGACAGGGATAAAGATGGCTACGAGCAGTACTTC. Translated, it gives CASSLYLDRDKDGYEQYF.

The chain recombines TRBV5-6 with TRBJ1-6; TRBD1 matches at 10 bases. The CDR3 spans 17 residues. The trim removed 4 bases at V and 6 bases at J, leaving 10 bases unmatched. Germline CDR1 reads SGHDT; CDR2 reads YYEEEE. Here the CDR3 reads CASSPEGTGVVNSPLHF. DNA for the CDR3: TGTGCCAGCAGCCCCGAGGGGACAGGGGTAGTTAATTCACCCCTCCACTTT. Full variable domain (remainder filled in from reference TRBV5-6 and TRBJ1-6): DAGVTQSPTHLIKTRGQQVTLRCSPKSGHDTVSWYQQALGQGPQFIFQYYEEEERQRGNFPDRFSGHQFPNYSSELNVNALLLGDSALYLCASSPEGTGVVNSPLHFGNGTRLTVT.

The chain has TRBV6-1 and TRBJ2-7, with 7 bases lining up with TRBD2. Trimming at V came to 3 bases and at J to 4 bases, leaving 12 bases not matched to a gene. The CDR3 runs to 16 residues. The germline V gene encodes CDR1 MNHNS and CDR2 SASEGT. CDR3 residues: CASSEVAGAGGYEQYF. The DNA for the CDR3 is TGTGCCAGCAGTGAGGTGGCGGGAGCCGGGGGTTACGAGCAGTACTTC.

The V gene is TRBV5-1, the J gene TRBJ2-5, with 12 nucleotides matching TRBD2. The junction had 5 bases not matched to a gene; V was cut back by 4 bases and J by 4 bases. The length of the CDR3 is 15 residues. Germline V gives CDR1 SGHRS, CDR2 YFSETQ. The CDR3 DNA sequence: TGCGCCAGCAGCGACTCACTAGCGGGAGGAGAGACCCAGTACTTC. This gives the protein CASSDSLAGGETQYF.

The chain recombines TRBV9 with TRBJ2-3, with 8 bases identical to TRBD2. Germline lookup yields CDR1 SGDLS and CDR2 YYNGEE. Germline trimming cut 4 bases from V and 3 bases from J; bases unmatched to any gene: 7. This CDR3 is 15 amino acids long. The CDR3 region has the DNA TGTGCCAGCAGCCCAACGGGAGGGAGGACAGATACGCAGTATTTT. It encodes CASSPTGGRTDTQYF.

The chain is built from TRBV5-1 and TRBJ1-2; D uncertain. Germline loops: CDR1 SGHRS, CDR2 YFSETQ. Trimming pared 3 bases from V and 12 bases from J, leaving 24 bases between. The CDR3 loop spans 15 amino acids. The CDR3 DNA is TGCGCCAGCAGCTACGGAAACTTCCCGGGTTTGGAGGACACCTTC. Translated: CASSYGNFPGLEDTF.

V gene TRBV4-2 combines with J gene TRBJ2-5; 7 positions match TRBD1. Germline assignment: CDR1 LGHNA and CDR2 YNFKEQ. The CDR3 loop spans 15 amino acids. J was trimmed by 3 bases and V by 4 bases; bases with no gene match: 8. In DNA form, the CDR3 reads TGTGCCAGCAGCCGACAAGACAGGGTTGAAGAGACCCAGTACTTC. Amino acids: CASSRQDRVEETQYF.

This chain connects TRBV18 to TRBJ2-7, with TRBD1 as a possible D gene (6 bases). This CDR3 comprises 15 residues. Germline CDR1 and CDR2: KGHSH and LQKENI. V lost 0 bases and J 6 bases, leaving 15 bases between the germline ends. CDR3 region: CASSPPAQGTSEQYF. For the CDR3, the DNA is TGTGCCAGCTCACCACCCGCCCAGGGGACCTCCGAGCAGTACTTC.

This rearrangement joins TRBV28 to TRBJ2-7, with 7 bases fitting TRBD1. V shed 10 bases and J 3 bases; nucleotides not matched to a gene: 3. Per the germline V gene, CDR1 is MDHEN and CDR2 is SYDVKM. This CDR3 is 11 amino acids long. The CDR3 protein is CATTGNYEQYF. CDR3 nucleotides: TGTGCCACGACAGGGAACTACGAGCAGTACTTC.